A selection of T cell receptor beta chains follows, all from one sample in a study of CD8 T cells in Susac syndrome. TCRdb passed the immunoSEQ multiplex PCR reads through MiXCR, listing each CDR3 protein once. The sample includes about 300,000 distinct CDR3 sequences, 65% to 90% of them seen just once. The sample was CD8+ T cells from PBMCs. These receptors were taken from a human donor with multiple sclerosis. The CDR3 runs from the conserved cysteine through the conserved F or W. The order of the fields is clone size, V gene, D gene, J gene, CDR3 protein, CDR3 DNA. The D gene is left open where the match is weak. Clone size, where shown, is once, few, many, or a class for clones that have expanded.

clone size: NA; V gene: TRBV9; D gene: TRBD2; J gene: TRBJ2-3; CDR3 protein: CASSVVGGRALVDTQYF; CDR3 DNA: TGTGCCAGCAGCGTAGTGGGTGGGAGGGCCCTCGTGGATACGCAGTATTTT
clone size: NA; V gene: TRBV4-3; D gene: NA; J gene: TRBJ2-1; CDR3 protein: CASSQGGELLIYNEQFF; CDR3 DNA: TGCGCCAGCAGCCAAGGGGGTGAGCTCCTGATATACAATGAGCAGTTCTTC
clone size: few; V gene: TRBV28; D gene: NA; J gene: TRBJ1-1; CDR3 protein: CASSSTVNTEAFF; CDR3 DNA: TGTGCCAGCAGTTCGACAGTGAACACTGAAGCTTTCTTT
clone size: NA; V gene: TRBV30; D gene: TRBD2; J gene: TRBJ2-1; CDR3 protein: CAWGLAGKLYNEQFF; CDR3 DNA: TGTGCCTGGGGACTAGCGGGAAAGCTTTACAATGAGCAGTTCTTC
clone size: once; V gene: TRBV10-2; D gene: NA; J gene: TRBJ1-5; CDR3 protein: CASSESWGDQPQHF; CDR3 DNA: TGCGCCAGCAGTGAGTCGTGGGGGGATCAGCCCCAGCATTTT
clone size: NA; V gene: TRBV6-6; D gene: TRBD1; J gene: TRBJ1-5; CDR3 protein: CASRQGYQPQHF; CDR3 DNA: TGTGCCAGCCGACAGGGGTATCAGCCCCAGCATTTT
clone size: NA; V gene: TRBV6-1; D gene: TRBD2; J gene: TRBJ2-1; CDR3 protein: CASSRLADSSSYNEQFF; CDR3 DNA: TGTGCCAGCAGTCGACTAGCGGACTCGAGCTCCTACAATGAGCAGTTCTTC
clone size: NA; V gene: TRBV27; D gene: TRBD1; J gene: TRBJ1-1; CDR3 protein: CASRTGVRATEAFF; CDR3 DNA: TGTGCCAGCAGAACAGGGGTTCGGGCCACTGAAGCTTTCTTT
clone size: once; V gene: TRBV11-1; D gene: NA; J gene: TRBJ1-1; CDR3 protein: CASSYRLHRPRASNTEAFF; CDR3 DNA: TGTGCCAGCAGCTATCGACTCCATCGGCCCAGGGCGTCGAACACTGAAGCTTTCTTT
clone size: NA; V gene: TRBV7-3; D gene: NA; J gene: TRBJ1-1; CDR3 protein: CASSLGEVRNTEAFF; CDR3 DNA: TGTGCCAGCAGCTTAGGGGAGGTACGGAACACTGAAGCTTTCTTT
clone size: once; V gene: TRBV6-1; D gene: NA; J gene: TRBJ2-7; CDR3 protein: CASSVAGDFSYEQYF; CDR3 DNA: TGTGCCAGCAGTGTAGCCGGGGACTTTTCCTACGAGCAGTACTTC
clone size: NA; V gene: TRBV5-4; D gene: NA; J gene: TRBJ2-7; CDR3 protein: CASSFSATGSYEQYF; CDR3 DNA: TGTGCCAGCAGCTTCTCCGCGACAGGCTCCTACGAGCAGTACTTC
clone size: few; V gene: TRBV19; D gene: NA; J gene: TRBJ2-2; CDR3 protein: CATRGMGVGPGELFF; CDR3 DNA: TGTGCCACCAGAGGGATGGGGGTGGGGCCCGGGGAGCTGTTTTTT
clone size: NA; V gene: TRBV7-9; D gene: TRBD1; J gene: TRBJ1-1; CDR3 protein: CASSSEDRVGAFF; CDR3 DNA: TGTGCCAGCAGCTCTGAGGACAGGGTGGGCGCTTTCTTT
clone size: NA; V gene: TRBV11-2; D gene: NA; J gene: TRBJ1-1; CDR3 protein: CASSLGAGGGHTEAFF; CDR3 DNA: TGTGCCAGCAGCTTAGGGGCAGGAGGCGGACACACTGAAGCTTTCTTT
clone size: NA; V gene: TRBV6-2/TRBV6-3; D gene: NA; J gene: TRBJ2-7; CDR3 protein: CASSVFGEQYF; CDR3 DNA: TGTGCCAGCAGTGTATTTGGCGAGCAGTACTTC
clone size: NA; V gene: TRBV30; D gene: NA; J gene: TRBJ1-1; CDR3 protein: CAWSSDSPPEAFF; CDR3 DNA: TGTGCCTGGAGTTCCGACAGTCCCCCTGAAGCTTTCTTT
clone size: NA; V gene: TRBV7-8; D gene: TRBD1; J gene: TRBJ1-1; CDR3 protein: CASSLGQGVSEAFF; CDR3 DNA: TGTGCCAGCAGCTTGGGGCAGGGGGTATCTGAAGCTTTCTTT
clone size: NA; V gene: TRBV5-4; D gene: TRBD2; J gene: TRBJ2-1; CDR3 protein: CASSSWGTSSYNEQFF; CDR3 DNA: TGTGCCAGCAGCTCGTGGGGGACTAGCTCCTACAATGAGCAGTTCTTC
clone size: NA; V gene: TRBV15; D gene: NA; J gene: TRBJ1-5; CDR3 protein: CATSSDGDLYNQPQHF; CDR3 DNA: TGTGCCACCAGCAGTGACGGGGATTTGTACAATCAGCCCCAGCATTTT
clone size: NA; V gene: TRBV7-9; D gene: NA; J gene: TRBJ2-7; CDR3 protein: CASSPQDISYEQYF; CDR3 DNA: TGTGCCAGCAGCCCCCAGGACATTTCCTACGAGCAGTACTTC
clone size: NA; V gene: TRBV9; D gene: NA; J gene: TRBJ1-5; CDR3 protein: CASSVAKGQPQHF; CDR3 DNA: TGTGCCAGCAGCGTAGCTAAAGGACAGCCCCAGCATTTT
clone size: NA; V gene: TRBV11-2; D gene: TRBD2; J gene: TRBJ2-5; CDR3 protein: CASSLAGTQETQYF; CDR3 DNA: TGTGCCAGCAGCCTAGCGGGTACCCAAGAGACCCAGTACTTC
clone size: once; V gene: TRBV20-1; D gene: TRBD1; J gene: TRBJ1-1; CDR3 protein: CSARDTGGWTEAFF; CDR3 DNA: TGCAGTGCTAGAGATACAGGGGGTTGGACTGAAGCTTTCTTT
clone size: NA; V gene: TRBV24-1; D gene: TRBD2; J gene: TRBJ2-1; CDR3 protein: CATSDRTSGPYNEQFF; CDR3 DNA: TGTGCCACCAGTGACCGGACTAGCGGACCTTACAATGAGCAGTTCTTC
clone size: NA; V gene: TRBV25-1; D gene: NA; J gene: TRBJ1-2; CDR3 protein: CASRGDGYTF; CDR3 DNA: TGTGCCAGCAGGGGGGATGGCTACACCTTC
clone size: NA; V gene: TRBV21-1; D gene: NA; J gene: TRBJ1-2; CDR3 protein: CASSKEDRTKANYGYTF; CDR3 DNA: TGTGCCAGCAGCAAAGAGGACCGGACAAAAGCTAACTATGGCTACACCTTC
clone size: NA; V gene: TRBV27; D gene: TRBD2; J gene: TRBJ2-7; CDR3 protein: CASSQPGLAPYEQYF; CDR3 DNA: TGTGCCAGCAGTCAACCGGGACTAGCGCCCTACGAGCAGTACTTC
clone size: NA; V gene: TRBV11-2; D gene: NA; J gene: TRBJ2-1; CDR3 protein: CASSAFMNEQFF; CDR3 DNA: TGTGCCAGCAGCGCGTTCATGAATGAGCAGTTCTTC
clone size: NA; V gene: TRBV7-9; D gene: NA; J gene: TRBJ2-2; CDR3 protein: CASSNQGVAGELFF; CDR3 DNA: TGTGCCAGCAGCAACCAGGGAGTAGCCGGGGAGCTGTTTTTT
clone size: NA; V gene: TRBV6-1; D gene: NA; J gene: TRBJ1-1; CDR3 protein: CASSRGGRTEAFF; CDR3 DNA: TGTGCCAGCAGCCGGGGGGGGAGAACTGAAGCTTTCTTT
clone size: NA; V gene: TRBV18; D gene: TRBD1; J gene: TRBJ1-2; CDR3 protein: CASSPVTTGIYGYTF; CDR3 DNA: TGTGCCAGCTCACCAGTGACGACAGGGATCTATGGCTACACCTTC
clone size: NA; V gene: TRBV27; D gene: NA; J gene: TRBJ2-1; CDR3 protein: CASSLRGPQRSYNEQFF; CDR3 DNA: TGTGCCAGCAGTTTAAGGGGACCCCAGAGGTCCTACAATGAGCAGTTCTTC
clone size: once; V gene: TRBV4-1; D gene: TRBD2; J gene: TRBJ2-7; CDR3 protein: CASSQGLAEYEQYF; CDR3 DNA: TGCGCCAGCAGCCAAGGACTAGCCGAATACGAGCAGTACTTC
clone size: NA; V gene: TRBV4-1; D gene: NA; J gene: TRBJ1-1; CDR3 protein: CASSPSGTPNTEAFF; CDR3 DNA: TGCGCCAGCAGCCCCTCCGGGACACCGAACACTGAAGCTTTCTTT
clone size: NA; V gene: TRBV19; D gene: NA; J gene: TRBJ1-2; CDR3 protein: CASSEVSAYGYTF; CDR3 DNA: TGTGCCAGTAGTGAAGTCTCAGCTTATGGCTACACCTTC
clone size: NA; V gene: TRBV12-3/TRBV12-4; D gene: NA; J gene: TRBJ1-1; CDR3 protein: CASSLSYLVLEAFF; CDR3 DNA: TGTGCCAGCAGTTTATCTTACCTAGTCCTGGAAGCTTTCTTT
clone size: NA; V gene: TRBV12-3/TRBV12-4; D gene: NA; J gene: TRBJ2-7; CDR3 protein: CASSLDRQLHEQYF; CDR3 DNA: TGTGCCAGCAGTTTAGACCGCCAGCTACACGAGCAGTACTTC
clone size: NA; V gene: TRBV15; D gene: NA; J gene: TRBJ2-7; CDR3 protein: CATSDRRETYEQYF; CDR3 DNA: TGTGCCACCAGCGACCGCCGGGAGACCTACGAGCAGTACTTC
clone size: NA; V gene: TRBV24-1; D gene: TRBD2; J gene: TRBJ2-1; CDR3 protein: CATSEARAGTSGRATYNEQFF; CDR3 DNA: TGTGCCACCAGTGAAGCCCGCGCCGGGACTAGCGGGAGGGCCACCTACAATGAGCAGTTCTTC
clone size: NA; V gene: TRBV9; D gene: NA; J gene: TRBJ2-1; CDR3 protein: CASSDADWGEQFF; CDR3 DNA: TGTGCCAGCAGCGACGCGGACTGGGGGGAGCAGTTCTTC
clone size: NA; V gene: TRBV12-3/TRBV12-4; D gene: NA; J gene: TRBJ1-2; CDR3 protein: CASSWGVNYGYTF; CDR3 DNA: TGTGCCAGCAGTTGGGGGGTTAACTATGGCTACACCTTC
clone size: NA; V gene: TRBV4-1; D gene: TRBD1; J gene: TRBJ2-7; CDR3 protein: CASSQGAPGQPYEQYF; CDR3 DNA: TGCGCCAGCAGCCAAGGAGCCCCGGGACAGCCCTACGAGCAGTACTTC
clone size: NA; V gene: TRBV7-9; D gene: NA; J gene: TRBJ1-2; CDR3 protein: CASLRDGYTF; CDR3 DNA: TGTGCCAGCTTGAGGGATGGCTACACCTTC
clone size: NA; V gene: TRBV21-1; D gene: NA; J gene: TRBJ1-1; CDR3 protein: CASSKGTRRGTEAFF; CDR3 DNA: TGTGCCAGCAGCAAAGGGACACGGAGGGGCACTGAAGCTTTCTTT
clone size: NA; V gene: TRBV7-6; D gene: NA; J gene: TRBJ2-1; CDR3 protein: CASSSITGLMRNEQFF; CDR3 DNA: TGTGCCAGCAGCTCAATTACAGGGCTCATGAGGAATGAGCAGTTCTTC
clone size: once; V gene: TRBV20-1; D gene: NA; J gene: TRBJ1-2; CDR3 protein: CSVRGLAERYYGYTF; CDR3 DNA: TGCAGTGTTAGAGGCTTGGCAGAACGATACTATGGCTACACCTTC
clone size: NA; V gene: TRBV29-1; D gene: TRBD2; J gene: TRBJ2-1; CDR3 protein: CSVESASGRYNEQFF; CDR3 DNA: TGCAGCGTTGAATCAGCTAGCGGGAGGTACAATGAGCAGTTCTTC
clone size: NA; V gene: TRBV11-2; D gene: TRBD2; J gene: TRBJ2-2; CDR3 protein: CASSLLAGATGELFF; CDR3 DNA: TGTGCCAGCAGCCTACTAGCGGGAGCCACCGGGGAGCTGTTTTTT
clone size: NA; V gene: TRBV6-1; D gene: NA; J gene: TRBJ2-5; CDR3 protein: CASKDGWGAQETQYF; CDR3 DNA: TGTGCCAGCAAGGATGGGTGGGGGGCCCAAGAGACCCAGTACTTC
clone size: many; V gene: TRBV7-6; D gene: TRBD1; J gene: TRBJ2-7; CDR3 protein: CASSPGQGYEQYF; CDR3 DNA: TGTGCCAGCAGCCCGGGACAGGGCTACGAGCAGTACTTC
clone size: NA; V gene: TRBV19; D gene: TRBD1; J gene: TRBJ1-2; CDR3 protein: CASSPRTGFHGYTF; CDR3 DNA: TGTGCCAGTAGTCCCCGGACAGGGTTCCATGGCTACACCTTC
clone size: NA; V gene: TRBV5-5; D gene: TRBD1; J gene: TRBJ2-7; CDR3 protein: CASNLSFVGQGMGEQYF; CDR3 DNA: TGTGCCAGCAACTTGAGTTTCGTGGGACAGGGTATGGGGGAGCAGTACTTC
clone size: NA; V gene: TRBV6-6; D gene: NA; J gene: TRBJ2-2; CDR3 protein: CASNYAGFTGELFF; CDR3 DNA: TGTGCCAGCAACTATGCGGGGTTCACCGGGGAGCTGTTTTTT